This TCR beta chain originates from a study of T cell responses to AZD1222 COVID-19 vaccine. This CDR3 has 17 amino acids. CDR1 MNHEY and CDR2 SMNVEV come from the germline V gene (reference sequence). V lost 7 bases, J lost 0 bases, and 19 bases lay in between. TCRdb's table, derived via immunoSEQ multiplex PCR, lists solely in-frame clones and lacks some. The table includes fewer than 110,000 clones, about 90% detected once. Details on this clone: What it binds is not known.

Whole-study findings and limits: When two AZD1222 doses had been given, Spike-specific TCR breadth and depth rose.

The clonotype was recovered from an adult in good health. Specimen: peripheral blood, collected on day 0 of AZD1222 vaccination. The chain recombines TRBV27 with TRBJ1-5, with D hard to call. CDR3 loop: CASMKFVKGNSNQPQHF. CDR3 sequence (DNA): TGTGCCAGCATGAAGTTCGTTAAGGGCAATAGCAATCAGCCCCAGCATTTT.